These 30 T cell receptor beta chains were all obtained from the same sample, sequenced in a study of T cell clonotyping in hematopoietic cell transplantation. The time point: recipient sample about 28 days before transplant, after cytoreduction. This table comes from immunoSEQ multiplex PCR, and its TCRdb copy is limited to in-frame clones, with some not included. The sample has some 16,000 clones, 90% to 95% seen once; the top ten hold approximately 2%. The material was peripheral blood mononuclear cells, obtained before stem cell transplant. The receptors derive from a man aged 18 to 30 with biphenotypic leukemia. Some clones in this sample may be carry-over from other donors' samples.

In its sample, this clone was seen once. The V gene is TRBV27, the J gene TRBJ1-2; TRBD1 aligns across 8 bases. The ends lost 6 bases at V and 6 bases at J; junction bases unmatched: 9. Germline CDR1 is MNHEY and CDR2 is SMNVEV (reference sequence). The CDR3 sequence is 14 residues long. CDR3 in DNA: TGTGCCAGCAGCCCCCAGGACAGGGCCCATGGCTACACCTTC. The encoded protein is CASSPQDRAHGYTF.

The chain has TRBV27 and TRBJ2-7; D ambiguous. The CDR3 contains 12 residues. V lost 2 bases to trimming and J lost 3 bases, with 5 bases between them. Germline CDR1 reads MNHEY; CDR2 reads SMNVEV (reference sequence). This CDR3 is CASSLGNYEQYF. The CDR3, as DNA: TGTGCCAGCAGTTTAGGGAACTACGAGCAGTACTTC.

The chain uses TRBV9 and TRBJ2-7; D might be TRBD1 (6 bases). Trimming took 4 bases from V and 0 from J, leaving 8 bases between them. Germline CDR1 reads SGDLS; CDR2 reads YYNGEE. The CDR3 runs 13 residues. The CDR3 coding sequence is TGTGCCAGCAGCCGACAGGACTCCTACGAGCAGTACTTC. Protein product: CASSRQDSYEQYF.

The chain is built from TRBV27 and TRBJ1-5; 7 bases match TRBD1. This CDR3 has 14 amino acids. Per the germline V gene, CDR1 is MNHEY and CDR2 is SMNVEV (reference sequence). With 3 bases clipped from V and 4 bases from J, the junction kept 3 bases outside the gene matches. The CDR3 DNA is TGTGCCAGCAGTTTCGGCAGGGGGAATCAGCCCCAGCATTTT. Protein product: CASSFGRGNQPQHF.

The chain employs TRBV5-6 and TRBJ1-6; D is uncertain. Trimming removed 0 bases at V and 2 bases at J, with 9 bases between. Germline CDR1 reads SGHDT; CDR2 reads YYEEEE. This CDR3 has 16 amino acids. The CDR3 here is CASSLGSVAYNSPLHF. The DNA of the CDR3 is TGTGCCAGCAGCTTGGGGTCGGTAGCCTATAATTCACCCCTCCACTTT.

The J gene is TRBJ2-7, the V gene TRBV19, with no clear D. Trimming left V 3 bases short and J 1 base short, with 10 bases between. The CDR3 is made up of 14 amino acids. The V gene's germline CDR1 is LNHDA and CDR2 SQIVND (reference sequence). CDR3 sequence reads: CASSIQPDSYEQYF. In DNA form, the CDR3 reads TGTGCCAGTAGTATCCAGCCAGATTCCTACGAGCAGTACTTC. Based on the CDR3 plus reference TRBV19 and TRBJ2-7, the full variable domain is DGGITQSPKYLFRKEGQNVTLSCEQNLNHDAMYWYRQDPGQGLRLIYYSQIVNDFQKGDIAEGYSVSREKKESFPLTVTSAQKNPTAFYLCASSIQPDSYEQYFGPGTRLTVT.

The CDR3 reads CASSPGRLAGVQETQYF. CDR3 nucleotides: TGCGCCAGCAGCCCAGGGAGACTAGCGGGGGTCCAAGAGACCCAGTACTTC. The chain couples TRBV4-3 to TRBJ2-5; TRBD2 matches 12 bases. The germline V gene has CDR1 LGHNA and CDR2 YSLEER. J was trimmed by 1 base and V by 4 bases; bases with no gene match: 7. The CDR3 is 17 amino acids.

The CDR3: CASSVRTGSTYEQYF. In DNA form, the CDR3 reads TGTGCCAGCAGTGTCAGGACTGGCTCAACCTACGAGCAGTACTTC. The genes are TRBV6-5 and TRBJ2-7; TRBD2 might be the D (5 bases). The CDR3 loop spans 15 amino acids. Germline V CDR1 and CDR2: MNHEY, SVGAGI. The V end lost 5 bases, the J end lost 2 bases, and 16 bases lay between the germline ends.

The chain carries TRBV19 and TRBJ1-5; no clear D. The CDR3 is 14 amino acids. Germline loops: CDR1 LNHDA, CDR2 SQIVND (reference sequence). V lost 1 base to trimming and J lost 10 bases, with 14 bases between them. CDR3 protein: CASSIVRQQRPQHF. In nucleotides, the CDR3 is TGTGCCAGTAGTATAGTCAGGCAACAAAGACCCCAGCATTTT.

The chain has TRBV28 and TRBJ1-2, with unresolved D. The CDR3 is 10 residues long. Trimming removed 6 bases at V and 9 bases at J, with 8 bases between. The V gene's germline CDR1 is MDHEN and CDR2 SYDVKM. Written as DNA, the CDR3 is TGTGCCAGCAGCGGACGGAGCTACACCTTC. Translation gives CASSGRSYTF.

The gene calls are TRBV25-1 and TRBJ2-1; the match to TRBD1 covers 9 bases. J was trimmed by 4 bases and V by 0 bases; bases with no gene match: 1. Germline CDR1 and CDR2: MGHDK and SYGVNS. This CDR3 has 15 residues. As DNA, the CDR3 is TGTGCCAGCAGTGAATATGGGACAGGGTACAATGAGCAGTTCTTC. Amino acid sequence: CASSEYGTGYNEQFF.

The J gene is TRBJ2-5, the V gene TRBV6-1, with TRBD2 matching 8 bases. The CDR3 sequence is 16 residues long. Germline V gene sequence: CDR1 MNHNS, CDR2 SASEGT. The V segment lost 3 bases and the J segment 7 bases; nucleotides outside the gene matches: 13. The CDR3 sequence is CASSEGAGAEGGTQYF. The DNA of the CDR3 is TGTGCCAGCAGTGAGGGAGCGGGGGCTGAGGGAGGGACCCAGTACTTC.

The chain combines TRBV9 with TRBJ2-5; D gene uncertain. Trimming pared 0 bases from V and 0 bases from J, leaving 18 bases between. Germline V CDR1 and CDR2: SGDLS, YYNGEE. The CDR3 has 18 residues. The CDR3 spells CASSVEVETGRYQETQYF. As DNA, the CDR3 is TGTGCCAGCAGCGTAGAAGTGGAGACTGGCAGGTACCAAGAGACCCAGTACTTC.

This chain uses TRBV7-2 with TRBJ1-5; D gene unclear. Looked up from germline, CDR1 is SGHTA and CDR2 is FQGNSA. This CDR3 spans 13 amino acids. Trimming stripped 5 bases from V and 0 bases from J, with 5 bases between. CDR3 in DNA: TGTGCCAGCAGCCCAAATAGCAATCAGCCCCAGCATTTT. This gives the protein CASSPNSNQPQHF.

The CDR3 sequence is CASSEGIGNTIYF. DNA of the CDR3: TGTGCCAGCAGCGAAGGGATCGGAAACACCATATATTTT. The chain uses TRBV11-2 and TRBJ1-3; D is ambiguous. CDR1 SGHAT and CDR2 FQNNGV come from the germline V gene. V was shortened by 5 bases and J by 4 bases, with 9 bases between the two germline ends. This CDR3 is built from 13 residues.

The chain uses TRBV10-3 and TRBJ2-5; a weak D match, TRBD2 (5 bases). CDR3 length: 13 residues. V was clipped by 11 bases and J by 5 bases, with 18 bases between them. CDR1 ENHRY and CDR2 SYGVKD come from the germline V gene. The CDR3 bases are TGTGCCTCCACTACGAGGCGCGGGGAGACCCAGTACTTC. The encoded protein is CASTTRRGETQYF.

The chain has TRBV29-1 and TRBJ2-5; the match to TRBD1 covers 7 bases. This CDR3 is built from 12 residues. Germline V lookup: CDR1 SQVTM, CDR2 ANQGSEA. V lost 6 bases and J lost 5; bases outside the gene matches: 6. The CDR3 sequence is CSVSHRGETQYF. CDR3 sequence (DNA): TGCAGCGTATCCCACAGGGGTGAGACCCAGTACTTC.

The V gene is TRBV5-1, the J gene TRBJ1-4; D not certain. There are 17 residues in the CDR3. V lost 0 bases and J lost 7, with 19 bases in between. CDR1 and CDR2 from the germline V gene are SGHRS and YFSETQ. The CDR3 loop is CASSLVRVGEFSEKLFF. The CDR3 coding sequence is TGCGCCAGCAGCTTGGTTCGCGTTGGGGAATTTAGTGAAAAACTGTTTTTT.

J is TRBJ1-1 and V is TRBV6-5; D gene uncertain. V dropped 9 bases and J dropped 4 bases, with 9 bases sitting between them. CDR3 size: 11 residues. CDR1 and CDR2 (germline): MNHEY, SVGAGI. CDR3 DNA: TGTGCCAGTCAAGGAACCACTGAAGCTTTCTTT. Protein: CASQGTTEAFF.

The rearrangement uses TRBV7-2 and TRBJ1-1, with D unclear. The CDR3 is 17 residues long. The germline V gene has CDR1 SGHTA and CDR2 FQGNSA. Deletions cut 1 base from V and 1 base from J, with 16 bases between. CDR3 protein: CASSLELGAWRNTEAFF. The CDR3 bases are TGTGCCAGCAGCTTAGAGCTCGGCGCATGGCGGAACACTGAAGCTTTCTTT.

This rearrangement joins TRBV6-6 to TRBJ1-5, with D unresolved. V was trimmed by 6 bases and J by 6 bases, leaving 15 bases between them. The CDR3 covers 14 residues. Germline V gene data show CDR1 as MNHNY and CDR2 as SVGAGI (reference sequence). The CDR3: CASSPGSEGQPQHF. The CDR3 DNA reads as TGTGCCAGCAGCCCTGGATCAGAAGGTCAGCCCCAGCATTTT.

The gene calls are TRBV2 and TRBJ1-1; the D gene is possibly TRBD1 (6 bases). Germline CDR1 reads SNHLY; CDR2 reads FYNNEI. V was pared by 7 bases and J by 4 bases, with 25 bases between. There are 17 residues in the CDR3. In nucleotides, the CDR3 is TGTGCCAGCACCCACCTCAGGGCATCACAGGGAACCACTGAAGCTTTCTTT. It translates to CASTHLRASQGTTEAFF. Drawing the rest from reference TRBV2 and TRBJ1-1, the complete variable domain is EPEVTQTPSHQVTQMGQEVILRCVPISNHLYFYWYRQILGQKVEFLVSFYNNEISEKSEIFDDQFSVERPDGSNFTLKIRSTKLEDSAMYFCASTHLRASQGTTEAFFGQGTRLTVV.

As regards this clone: Additional DNA sequences in this sample encode the identical CDR3. The chain has TRBV5-6 and TRBJ2-7; D is unclear. The CDR3 extends over 14 amino acids. Trimming cost V 2 bases and J 3 bases, with 12 bases left between them. Germline V gives CDR1 SGHDT, CDR2 YYEEEE. The CDR3 is CASSFGRGYYEQYF. CDR3 DNA sequence: TGTGCCAGCAGCTTCGGAAGAGGATACTACGAGCAGTACTTC.

The J gene is TRBJ2-1, the V gene TRBV14; D uncertain. Per germline, CDR1 SGHDN and CDR2 FVKESK. V was clipped by 8 bases and J by 0 bases, with 11 bases between them. The CDR3 has 14 amino acids. For the CDR3, the DNA is TGTGCCAGCCGAGGAGCCTACTCCTACAATGAGCAGTTCTTC. Encoded protein: CASRGAYSYNEQFF.

The CDR3 region is CAWSDPRANTEAFF. The CDR3 DNA follows: TGTGCCTGGAGTGACCCCCGGGCAAACACTGAAGCTTTCTTT. The V gene is TRBV30, the J gene TRBJ1-1, with D hard to call. V was pared by 1 base and J by 2 bases, with 11 bases between. The CDR3 totals 14 residues. CDR1 is GTSNPN, CDR2 SVGIG, per germline (reference sequence).

This chain links TRBV6-1 with TRBJ2-7; TRBD1 agrees at 7 bases. The CDR3 has 14 residues. Trimming cost V 1 base and J 2 bases; bases outside gene matches: 2. The V gene's germline CDR1 is MNHNS and CDR2 SASEGT. Here the CDR3 DNA reads TGTGCCAGCAGTGAAGGGGGACAGCCCTACGAGCAGTACTTC. Its translation is CASSEGGQPYEQYF.

V and J are TRBV29-1 and TRBJ1-2, with 7 bases aligning to TRBD1. The V gene's germline CDR1 is SQVTM and CDR2 ANQGSEA. The CDR3 is 13 residues long. J gave up 4 bases and V 1 base, and 3 bases lay outside the gene matches. The CDR3 reads CSVEGGGLYGYTF. In DNA, the CDR3 is TGCAGCGTTGAAGGAGGGGGCCTCTATGGCTACACCTTC.

The chain couples TRBV5-6 to TRBJ2-1, with a weak D call TRBD2 (6 bases). Looked up from germline, CDR1 is SGHDT and CDR2 is YYEEEE. The ends were cut back, 2 bases at V and 5 bases at J, with 11 bases in the middle. CDR3 length equals 14 residues. CDR3 residues: CASSFGRGHNEQFF. Written as DNA, the CDR3 is TGTGCCAGCAGCTTTGGGCGGGGTCACAATGAGCAGTTCTTC.

The rearrangement links TRBV13 to TRBJ2-2, with 8 nucleotides matching TRBD1. J was trimmed by 2 bases and V by 3 bases; bases with no gene match: 8. The CDR3 length is 17 residues. Germline V CDR1 and CDR2: PRHDT, FYEKMQ (reference sequence). The CDR3 coding sequence is TGTGCCAGCAGCTTTTTAAGGGGGACAGGAAACACCGGGGAGCTGTTTTTT. Translated, it gives CASSFLRGTGNTGELFF.

The chain is built from TRBV6-5 and TRBJ1-1; 7 bases are shared with TRBD1. The CDR3 spans 14 residues. V gave up 5 bases and J gave up 5 bases; unmatched junction bases: 8. CDR1 MNHEY and CDR2 SVGAGI come from the germline V gene. CDR3 protein: CASSLLTGVTEAFF. Here the CDR3 DNA reads TGTGCCAGCAGTCTTCTAACAGGGGTAACTGAAGCTTTCTTT.